This is a list of T cell receptor beta chains from one sample in a study of blood T cell repertoires in COVID-19. Profiling relied on immunoSEQ multiplex PCR, and the TCRdb table lists in-frame clones only, not all of them. There are about 80,000 clones in the sample; around 77% occur only once, and approximately 15% lies in the top ten. Sequenced: peripheral blood. These receptors were taken from a man between 65 and 80 years old with active or convalescent COVID-19. CDR3s include the opening cysteine and the closing phenylalanine or tryptophan. Fields, in order: clone size, J gene, V gene, CDR3 protein. The listing skips clone size in some rows; elsewhere it reads once, few, many or a size class.

size: NA; J: TRBJ2-1; V: TRBV10-3; CDR3: CAISELAGPLSSYNEQFF
size: NA; J: TRBJ2-2; V: TRBV5-1; CDR3: CASSWDRTNTGELFF
size: NA; J: TRBJ2-2; V: TRBV15; CDR3: CATSYIGQGRYGELFF
size: NA; J: TRBJ2-2; V: TRBV18; CDR3: CASSIEEGELFF
size: few; J: TRBJ1-3; V: TRBV5-5; CDR3: CASSLKGAGNTIYF
size: NA; J: TRBJ1-3; V: TRBV18; CDR3: CASSPGQGSGNTIYF
size: NA; J: TRBJ2-4; V: TRBV11-2; CDR3: CASSSRQGANIQYF
size: NA; J: TRBJ1-2; V: TRBV10-3; CDR3: CAISEPRSPGGYTF
size: once; J: TRBJ1-4; V: TRBV30; CDR3: CAWSADSTNEKLFF
size: NA; J: TRBJ2-3; V: TRBV7-9; CDR3: CASRSTILAHTDTQYF
size: NA; J: TRBJ1-4; V: TRBV19; CDR3: CASRELARRASEKLFF
size: NA; J: TRBJ1-1; V: TRBV28; CDR3: CASSLGTQGTEAFF
size: NA; J: TRBJ2-5; V: TRBV9; CDR3: CASSVGSGVIGETQYF